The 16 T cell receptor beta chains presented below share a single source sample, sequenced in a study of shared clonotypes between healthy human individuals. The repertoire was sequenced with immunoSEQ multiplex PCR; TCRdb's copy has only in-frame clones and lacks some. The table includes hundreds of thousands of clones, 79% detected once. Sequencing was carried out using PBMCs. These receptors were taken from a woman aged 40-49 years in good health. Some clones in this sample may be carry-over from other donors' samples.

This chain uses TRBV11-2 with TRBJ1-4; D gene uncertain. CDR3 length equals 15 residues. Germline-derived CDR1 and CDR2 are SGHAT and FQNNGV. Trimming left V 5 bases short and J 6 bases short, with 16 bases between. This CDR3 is CASSPPPGRDEKLFF. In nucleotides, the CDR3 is TGTGCCAGCAGCCCGCCCCCGGGTCGGGATGAAAAACTGTTTTTT.

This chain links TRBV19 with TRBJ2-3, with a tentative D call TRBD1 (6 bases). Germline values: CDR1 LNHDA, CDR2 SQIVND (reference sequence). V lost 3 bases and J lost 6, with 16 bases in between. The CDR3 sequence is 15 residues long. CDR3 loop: CASSMYFRGGDTQYF. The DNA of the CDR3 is TGTGCCAGTAGTATGTATTTCAGGGGCGGGGATACGCAGTATTTT.

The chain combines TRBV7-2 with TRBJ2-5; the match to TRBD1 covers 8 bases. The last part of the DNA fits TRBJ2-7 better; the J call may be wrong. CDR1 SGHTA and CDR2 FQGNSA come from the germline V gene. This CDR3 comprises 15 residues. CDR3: CASSTLGQGNYEQYF. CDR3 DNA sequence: TGTGCCAGCAGCACCCTTGGACAGGGCAACTACGAGCAGTACTTC.

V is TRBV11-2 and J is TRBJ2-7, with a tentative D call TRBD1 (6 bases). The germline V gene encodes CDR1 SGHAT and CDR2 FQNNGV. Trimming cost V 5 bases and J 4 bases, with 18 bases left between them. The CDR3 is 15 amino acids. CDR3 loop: CASSESGTRSYEQYF. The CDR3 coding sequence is TGTGCCAGCAGCGAATCCGGGACAAGATCATACGAGCAGTACTTC.

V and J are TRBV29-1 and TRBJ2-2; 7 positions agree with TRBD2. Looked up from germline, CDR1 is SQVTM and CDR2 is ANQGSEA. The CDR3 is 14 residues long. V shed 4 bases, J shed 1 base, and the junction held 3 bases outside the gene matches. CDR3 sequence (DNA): TGCAGCGTTGCGGCTAGCGGGAACACCGGGGAGCTGTTTTTT. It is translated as CSVAASGNTGELFF.

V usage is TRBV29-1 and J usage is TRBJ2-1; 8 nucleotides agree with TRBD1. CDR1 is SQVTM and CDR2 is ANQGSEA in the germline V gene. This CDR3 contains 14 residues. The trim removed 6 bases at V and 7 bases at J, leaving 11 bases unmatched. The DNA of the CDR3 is TGCAGCGTGAGAGACAGGGGTTCACTAAATGAGCAGTTCTTC. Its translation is CSVRDRGSLNEQFF.

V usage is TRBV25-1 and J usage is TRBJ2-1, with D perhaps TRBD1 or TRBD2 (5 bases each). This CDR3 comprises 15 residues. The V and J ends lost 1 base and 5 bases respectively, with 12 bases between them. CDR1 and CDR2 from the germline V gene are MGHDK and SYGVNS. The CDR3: CASSESRDGNNEQFF. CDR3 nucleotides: TGTGCCAGCAGTGAATCCCGGGACGGAAACAATGAGCAGTTCTTC.

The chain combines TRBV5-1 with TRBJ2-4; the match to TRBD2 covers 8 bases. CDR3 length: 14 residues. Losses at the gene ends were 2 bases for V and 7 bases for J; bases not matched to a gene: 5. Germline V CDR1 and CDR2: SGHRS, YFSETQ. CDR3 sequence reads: CASSFGTRGNIQYF. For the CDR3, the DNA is TGCGCCAGCAGCTTCGGGACTAGGGGCAACATTCAGTACTTC.

CDR3 protein: CASSVARPTTDTQYF. The CDR3, as DNA: TGTGCCAGCAGCGTAGCGCGGCCGACCACAGATACGCAGTATTTT. This sequence joins TRBV9 and TRBJ2-3, with D uncertain. The CDR3 covers 15 residues. V lost 0 bases, J lost 2 bases, and 10 bases lay in between. From germline, CDR1 is SGDLS and CDR2 YYNGEE.

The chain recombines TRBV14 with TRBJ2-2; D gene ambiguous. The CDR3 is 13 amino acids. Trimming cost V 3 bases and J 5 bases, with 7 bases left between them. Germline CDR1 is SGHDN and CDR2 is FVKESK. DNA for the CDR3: TGTGCCAGCAGCCAGATTCAGACCGGGGAGCTGTTTTTT. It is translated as CASSQIQTGELFF.

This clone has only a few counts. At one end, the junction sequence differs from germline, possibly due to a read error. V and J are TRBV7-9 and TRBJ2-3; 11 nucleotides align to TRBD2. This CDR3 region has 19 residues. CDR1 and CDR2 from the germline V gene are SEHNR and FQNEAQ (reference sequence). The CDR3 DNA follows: TGTGCCAGCAGCCCGAGATACCCCGGGACTAGCGGAACCACAGTTACGCAGTATTTT. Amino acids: CASSPRYPGTSGTTVTQYF.

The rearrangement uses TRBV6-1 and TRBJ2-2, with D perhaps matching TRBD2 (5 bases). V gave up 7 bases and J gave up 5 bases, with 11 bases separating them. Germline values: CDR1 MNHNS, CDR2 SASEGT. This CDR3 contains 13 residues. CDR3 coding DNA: TGTGCCAGCACCAAACCGGGGACCGGGGAGCTGTTTTTT. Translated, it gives CASTKPGTGELFF.

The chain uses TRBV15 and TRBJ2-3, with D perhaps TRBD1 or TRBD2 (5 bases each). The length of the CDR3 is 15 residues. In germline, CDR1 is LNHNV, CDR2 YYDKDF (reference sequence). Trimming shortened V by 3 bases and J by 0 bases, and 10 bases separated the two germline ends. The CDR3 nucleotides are TGTGCCACCAGCAGCTTCGGGGCCAGCACAGATACGCAGTATTTT. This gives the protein CATSSFGASTDTQYF.

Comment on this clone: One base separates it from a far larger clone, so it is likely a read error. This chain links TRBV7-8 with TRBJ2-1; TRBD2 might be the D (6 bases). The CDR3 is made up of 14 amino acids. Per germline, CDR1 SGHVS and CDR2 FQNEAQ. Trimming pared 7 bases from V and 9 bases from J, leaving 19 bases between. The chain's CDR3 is CASTRELAFGEQFF. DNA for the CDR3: TGTGCCAGCACCCGAGAGCTAGCGTTCGGTGAGCAGTTCTTC.

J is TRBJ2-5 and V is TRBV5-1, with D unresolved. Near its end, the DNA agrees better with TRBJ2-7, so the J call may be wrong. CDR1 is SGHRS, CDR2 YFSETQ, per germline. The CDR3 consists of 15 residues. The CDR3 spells CASRVATSYSYEQYF. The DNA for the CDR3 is TGCGCCAGCAGGGTGGCAACCAGTTACTCCTACGAGCAGTACTTC.

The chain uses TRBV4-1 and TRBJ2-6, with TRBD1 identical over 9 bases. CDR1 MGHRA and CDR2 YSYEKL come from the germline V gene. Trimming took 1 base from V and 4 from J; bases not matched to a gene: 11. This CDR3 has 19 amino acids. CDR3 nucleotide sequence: TGCGCCAGCAGCCAAGGTCCCTACAGGGGGCGAAGAGGGGCCAACGTCCTGACTTTC. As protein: CASSQGPYRGRRGANVLTF.